Below, one T cell receptor beta chain is given with its context. These data come from a study of T cells in Graves' hyperthyroidism and ophthalmopathy. It was RNA transcripts that yielded the amplified TCR beta CDR3 regions. Researchers ran a first-round RT-PCR on the TCR CDR3 using the HTBI primer set. One entry per CDR3 protein results from TCRdb running MiXCR on the multiplex PCR reads. The sample gives 450,000 to 500,000 distinct CDR3 sequences, 22% of which show up once; 45% to 50% is in the top ten. Germline V gene data show CDR1 as DFQATT and CDR2 as SNEGSKA (reference sequence). The CDR3 loop spans 12 amino acids.

Material: blood. The source of this sequence is a woman in her 70s with Graves' ophthalmopathy. This rearrangement joins TRBV20-1 to TRBJ2-5, with D unclear. The chain's CDR3 is CSARVGQETQYF. The CDR3, as DNA: TGCAGCGCTCGGGTAGGACAAGAGACCCAGTACTTC.